This is a list of T cell receptor beta chains from one sample in a study of T-cell reconstitution after alpha-beta-depleted transplantation in children. A single record per CDR3 protein comes from TCRdb applying MiXCR to the PCR reads. The sample carries about 400,000 distinct CDR3 sequences, about 14% recorded once. The sample here was PBMCs, taken from the stem cell graft. Receptors were obtained from a human donor who donated a stem cell graft to a child with Fanconi anemia. CDR3s include the opening cysteine and the closing phenylalanine or tryptophan.

TRBJ1-5 TRBV18 CASSPLMGGNQPQHF
TRBJ2-2 TRBV7-6 CASSELAGGSGELFF
TRBJ2-1 TRBV12-3/TRBV12-4 CASSFQTLPGNEQFF
TRBJ2-7 TRBV6-5 CASSYHGTNTYEQYF
TRBJ1-2 TRBV10-3 CAISELLTERSYTF
TRBJ1-1 TRBV29-1 CSVAEGGFNTEAFF
TRBJ2-3 TRBV7-2 CASSLAPGGSPSTDTQYF
TRBJ2-2 TRBV6-2/TRBV6-3 CASRRTGGTGELFF
TRBJ1-4 TRBV7-8 CASSLIREKLFF
TRBJ2-4 TRBV7-8 CASSLASSGVAKNIQYF
TRBJ2-5 TRBV10-3 CAISGRADEETQYF
TRBJ2-3 TRBV7-2 CASRGGRVGTDTQYF
TRBJ1-1 TRBV12-3/TRBV12-4 CASRGKGQNTEAFF
TRBJ2-3 TRBV12-3/TRBV12-4 CASSYTGTTTDTQYF
TRBJ2-3 TRBV25-1 CASSDPGRDTQYF
TRBJ1-3 TRBV5-1 CASSLAGGGGSGNTIYF
TRBJ1-3 TRBV7-8 CASSLAGQQGNTIYF
TRBJ2-7 TRBV3-1 CASSQGTLDEQYF
TRBJ2-3 TRBV11-2 CASSSYRTDTQYF
TRBJ2-1 TRBV12-3/TRBV12-4 CASSLMERGAGEQFF
TRBJ2-7 TRBV6-5 CASSSPRDRGSYEQYF
TRBJ1-3 TRBV7-9 CASSLDVGSSGNTIYF
TRBJ2-2 TRBV7-6 CASSLNPSGMGGELFF
TRBJ2-1 TRBV12-3/TRBV12-4 CASSRLARAGNEQFF
TRBJ1-5 TRBV20-1 CSARAIPRDQPQHF
TRBJ1-4 TRBV25-1 CASMRTGVGEKLFF
TRBJ2-1 TRBV6-2/TRBV6-3 CASSTDGNYYNEQFF
TRBJ1-5 TRBV20-1 CSAKPGGLSNQPQHF
TRBJ1-1 TRBV18 CASSPPSVTEAFF
TRBJ2-3 TRBV7-9 CASTSGSYTDTQYF
TRBJ1-3 TRBV7-2 CASSLKALNSGNTIYF
TRBJ1-2 TRBV7-2 CASSLLGYGYTF
TRBJ1-6 TRBV12-3/TRBV12-4 CASSPPQGNNSPLHF
TRBJ2-7 TRBV5-6 CASSPGVGRYYEQYF
TRBJ2-5 TRBV5-1 CASSLGLAGMETQYF